The 22 T cell receptor beta chains in this list originate from one sample, sequenced in a study of T cells in Graves' hyperthyroidism and ophthalmopathy. Amplification yielded TCR beta CDR3 regions, with RNA transcripts as the source. In the first-round RT-PCR of the TCR CDR3, the HTBI primer set was used. TCRdb ran MiXCR on the multiplex PCR reads and lists one entry per CDR3 protein. Here the sample spans about 500,000 distinct CDR3 sequences, about 16% being singletons. The sample taken for sequencing was blood. The receptors derive from a woman between 25 and 40 years old with Graves' ophthalmopathy.

This clonotype occurred a few times. A much larger clone lies a single base off, so this may be a read error. J is TRBJ1-2 and V is TRBV28; 8 nucleotides align to TRBD1. V lost 3 bases to trimming and J lost 10 bases; unmatched junction nucleotides: 7. This CDR3 is 13 amino acids long. Germline values: CDR1 MDHEN, CDR2 SYDVKM. CDR3 nucleotides: TGTGCCAGCAGTTTGGGGACAGGCTATCACTACACCTTC. Encoded protein: CASSLGTGYHYTF.

This clonotype has a single count. This may stem from a read error, because a much larger clone lies one nucleotide away. This sequence joins TRBV6-1 and TRBJ1-5; D gene ambiguous. V gave up 7 bases and J gave up 2 bases, with 15 bases separating them. The CDR3 runs to 15 residues. Per the germline V gene, CDR1 is MNHNS and CDR2 is SASEGT. CDR3 amino acids: CASTIGYPGNQPQHF. The CDR3 bases are TGTGCCAGCACCATTGGTTATCCTGGCAATCAGCCCCAGCATTTT.

This clonotype was counted ten times or more. The chain uses TRBV5-1 and TRBJ1-1, with D perhaps matching TRBD1 (5 bases). V lost 0 bases and J lost 8, with 17 bases in between. CDR3 length: 15 residues. CDR1 is SGHRS and CDR2 is YFSETQ in the germline V gene. Written as DNA, the CDR3 is TGCGCCAGCAGCTTGGAGTTTGGCTCGGGGCCCGAAGCTTTCTTT. It specifies CASSLEFGSGPEAFF.

This clonotype was seen repeatedly, ten times or more. This sequence joins TRBV13 and TRBJ2-1; no firm D call. The germline V gene has CDR1 PRHDT and CDR2 FYEKMQ (reference sequence). Trimming shortened V by 2 bases and J by 7 bases, and 9 bases separated the two germline ends. The CDR3 spans 13 residues. The CDR3 DNA is TGTGCCAGCAGCTTACCCGCGACTAATGAGCAGTTCTTC. The encoded protein is CASSLPATNEQFF.

The chain links TRBV4-3 to TRBJ1-1, with a tentative D call TRBD1 (6 bases). The CDR3 spans 15 residues. Germline values: CDR1 LGHNA, CDR2 YSLEER. Between the trimmed V and J ends, which lost 1 base and 5 bases, there was a span of 14 bases. The CDR3 nucleotides read TGCGCCAGCAGCCAAGGTGAGACAGGCGGTACTGAAGCTTTCTTT. Protein sequence: CASSQGETGGTEAFF.

This clonotype was recorded at least ten times. The genes are TRBV4-1 and TRBJ2-1; no firm D call. The CDR3 loop spans 17 amino acids. V dropped 1 base and J dropped 0 bases, with 13 bases sitting between them. CDR1 is MGHRA and CDR2 is YSYEKL in the germline V gene. This CDR3 reads CASSQVHGQSSYNEQFF. The CDR3 DNA follows: TGCGCCAGCAGCCAAGTACACGGGCAGAGCTCCTACAATGAGCAGTTCTTC.

The V call is TRBV7-9, the J call TRBJ2-1, with TRBD2 matching 11 bases. The junction had 14 bases not matched to a gene; V was cut back by 10 bases and J by 12 bases. Germline V lookup: CDR1 SEHNR, CDR2 FQNEAQ (reference sequence). This CDR3 is built from 14 residues. The CDR3 loop reads CATDQGLAGDWQFF. CDR3 nucleotides: TGTGCCACAGACCAAGGACTAGCGGGCGACTGGCAGTTCTTC. Drawing the rest from reference TRBV7-9 and TRBJ2-1, the complete variable domain is DTGVSQNPRHKITKRGQNVTFRCDPISEHNRLYWYRQTLGQGPEFLTYFQNEAQLEKSRLLSDRFSAERPKGSFSTLEIQRTEQGDSAMYLCATDQGLAGDWQFFGPGTRLTVL.

The chain employs TRBV15 and TRBJ2-6; D is perhaps TRBD1 or TRBD2 (6 bases each). The germline CDR1 and CDR2 sequences are LNHNV and YYDKDF (reference sequence). Trimming took off 1 base at V and 0 bases at J, with 13 bases between the two ends. The CDR3 is made up of 18 amino acids. CDR3 nucleotides: TGTGCCACCAGCAGAGTGGGGGGCTCCGACTCTGGGGCCAACGTCCTGACTTTC. It specifies CATSRVGGSDSGANVLTF.

V and J are TRBV6-2 or TRBV6-3 and TRBJ1-6; D is unresolved. The V gene lost 6 bases and the J gene lost 4 bases, with 4 bases spanning the gap. The CDR3 is 12 residues long. Germline assignment: CDR1 MNHEY and CDR2 SVGEGT. The DNA for the CDR3 is TGTGCCAGCAGCGAATATAATTCACCCCTCCACTTT. It translates to CASSEYNSPLHF.

The rearrangement links TRBV14 to TRBJ2-1; D might be TRBD2 (5 bases). Matching the DNA end better, TRBJ2-7 makes the J call doubtful. Per germline, CDR1 SGHDN and CDR2 FVKESK. CDR3 size: 16 residues. CDR3 in DNA: TGTGCCAGCAGCCAAGTAGCGCAGAGCTCCTACAATGAGCAGTACTTC. Translation gives CASSQVAQSSYNEQYF.

The table lists this clonotype with a few counts. The CDR3 spells CASRKQGASGGELFF. The CDR3 DNA reads TGTGCCAGCAGAAAGCAGGGGGCTAGTGGCGGGGAGCTGTTTTTT. The V and J genes are TRBV6-1 and TRBJ2-2; 8 bases are shared with TRBD1. The ends lost 6 bases at V and 7 bases at J; junction bases unmatched: 10. The CDR3 consists of 15 residues. Looked up from germline, CDR1 is MNHNS and CDR2 is SASEGT.

In this sample, this clonotype turned up many times. V gene TRBV20-1 combines with J gene TRBJ2-1; 7 bases line up with TRBD2. V lost 2 bases and J lost 5; bases outside the gene matches: 12. Germline assignment: CDR1 DFQATT and CDR2 SNEGSKA (reference sequence). The CDR3 is 16 residues long. This CDR3 is CSARSGGGRAHNEQFF. The CDR3 DNA reads as TGCAGTGCTAGATCCGGGGGAGGGAGGGCGCACAATGAGCAGTTCTTC.

This clonotype was detected ten times or more. This sequence joins TRBV28 and TRBJ2-3; perhaps TRBD1 as D (6 bases). In germline, CDR1 is MDHEN, CDR2 SYDVKM. The V end was cut by 1 base, the J end by 0 bases, with 8 bases between. This CDR3 is built from 15 residues. CDR3 residues: CASSLLTGSTDTQYF. CDR3 bases: TGTGCCAGCAGTTTATTGACAGGTAGCACAGATACGCAGTATTTT.

This clonotype was recorded many times. The rearrangement uses TRBV20-1 and TRBJ2-1; D is unclear. Germline V gene data show CDR1 as DFQATT and CDR2 as SNEGSKA (reference sequence). Between the trimmed V and J ends, which lost 4 bases and 4 bases, there was a span of 11 bases. The CDR3 loop spans 13 amino acids. CDR3 in DNA: TGCAGTGCTATAAGGACCATTTACAATGAGCAGTTCTTC. Its translation is CSAIRTIYNEQFF.

V gene TRBV30 combines with J gene TRBJ2-7; D is uncertain. Between the trimmed V and J ends, which lost 3 bases and 3 bases, there was a span of 9 bases. The germline CDR1 and CDR2 sequences are GTSNPN and SVGIG (reference sequence). The CDR3 is 12 amino acids. CDR3 DNA: TGTGCCTGGAGCGCTACGTTCTACGAGCAGTACTTC. Its translation is CAWSATFYEQYF.

This rearrangement joins TRBV11-3 to TRBJ2-4; 10 bases match TRBD2. The CDR3 length is 16 residues. The V gene's germline CDR1 is SGHNT and CDR2 YENEEA. V shed 0 bases, J shed 4 bases, and the junction held 3 bases outside the gene matches. CDR3 sequence (DNA): TGTGCCAGCAGCTTAGAGACTAGCGGGCGTAAAAACATTCAGTACTTC. It encodes CASSLETSGRKNIQYF.

V usage is TRBV20-1 and J usage is TRBJ2-1, with 14 nucleotides matching TRBD2. The V and J ends lost 5 bases and 1 base, in that order; junction bases with no gene match: 7. In germline, CDR1 is DFQATT, CDR2 SNEGSKA (reference sequence). The CDR3 runs to 17 residues. CDR3 nucleotides: TGCAGTGCTGCCGGGACTAGCGGGAGAACGTCCTACAATGAGCAGTTCTTC. Protein sequence: CSAAGTSGRTSYNEQFF.

This clonotype appeared many times. The chain couples TRBV28 to TRBJ1-2, with D unresolved. V lost 6 bases to trimming and J lost 0 bases, with 8 bases between them. The CDR3 is 13 amino acids. Per germline, CDR1 MDHEN and CDR2 SYDVKM. CDR3 loop: CASSAPANYGYTF. The CDR3 region has the DNA TGTGCCAGCAGCGCCCCAGCTAACTATGGCTACACCTTC.

In this sample, this clonotype turned up a few times. V and J are TRBV9 and TRBJ2-5; D not certain. The V end lost 1 base, the J end lost 2 bases, and 12 bases lay between the germline ends. Per the germline V gene, CDR1 is SGDLS and CDR2 is YYNGEE. CDR3 length: 15 amino acids. CDR3 bases: TGTGCCAGCAGCGTAACCCCAGCCCGTCAAGAGACCCAGTACTTC. This codes for CASSVTPARQETQYF.

This clonotype was found a few times. The chain uses TRBV7-3 and TRBJ2-1, with a weak D call TRBD2 (5 bases). Germline CDR1 is SGHTA and CDR2 is FQGTGA. The length of the CDR3 is 14 residues. V gave up 5 bases and J gave up 6 bases, with 14 bases separating them. The chain's CDR3 is CASSPSRGLNEQFF. CDR3 sequence (DNA): TGTGCCAGCAGCCCATCTCGGGGTCTCAATGAGCAGTTCTTC.

This clonotype was counted only a few times. The DNA of the CDR3 is TGTGCCAGCAGCTCCCGACAGATGAACACCGGGGAGCTGTTTTTT. It yields the protein CASSSRQMNTGELFF. V usage is TRBV11-2 and J usage is TRBJ2-2; a possible D gene is TRBD1 (5 bases). The CDR3 spans 15 residues. Trimming took off 4 bases at V and 1 base at J, with 10 bases between the two ends. CDR1 is SGHAT, CDR2 FQNNGV, per germline.

J is TRBJ2-2 and V is TRBV20-1; D not certain. V lost 6 bases, J lost 7 bases, and 15 bases lay in between. Germline CDR1 DFQATT, CDR2 SNEGSKA (reference sequence). The CDR3 spans 13 residues. The CDR3 reads CSAPLSAGGELFF. The CDR3 DNA follows: TGCAGTGCCCCGTTATCCGCAGGCGGGGAGCTGTTTTTT.